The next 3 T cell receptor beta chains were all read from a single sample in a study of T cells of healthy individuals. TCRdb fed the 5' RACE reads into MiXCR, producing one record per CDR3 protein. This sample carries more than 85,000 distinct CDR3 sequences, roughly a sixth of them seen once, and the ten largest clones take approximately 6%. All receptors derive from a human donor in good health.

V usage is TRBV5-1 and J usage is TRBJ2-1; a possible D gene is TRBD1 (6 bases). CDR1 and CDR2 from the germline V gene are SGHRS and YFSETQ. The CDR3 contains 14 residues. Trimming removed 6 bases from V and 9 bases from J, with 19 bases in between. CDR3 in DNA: TGCGCCAGCAACCCGGACAGTACATGGGCTGAGCAGTTCTTC. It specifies CASNPDSTWAEQFF.

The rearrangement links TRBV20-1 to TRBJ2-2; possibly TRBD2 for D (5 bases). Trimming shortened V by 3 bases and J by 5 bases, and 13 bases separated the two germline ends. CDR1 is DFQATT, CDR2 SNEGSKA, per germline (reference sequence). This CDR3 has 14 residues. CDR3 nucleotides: TGCAGTGCTAGTACGGGGATCGAAACCGGGGAGCTGTTTTTT. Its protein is CSASTGIETGELFF.

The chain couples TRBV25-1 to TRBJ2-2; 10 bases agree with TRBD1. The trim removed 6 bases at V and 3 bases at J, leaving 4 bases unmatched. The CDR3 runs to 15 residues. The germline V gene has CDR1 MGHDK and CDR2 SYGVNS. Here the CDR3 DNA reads TGTGCCAGCAGCAGAGGACAGGGGGACACCGGGGAGCTGTTTTTT. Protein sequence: CASSRGQGDTGELFF.